This TCR beta chain originates from a study of OX40 agonist ivuxolimab in advanced cancers. Turning to the overall study: Ivuxolimab, which targeted the costimulatory receptor OX40 (CD134), was an agonistic, fully human IgG2 monoclonal antibody. Among the 52 dose-escalation patients, approximately 20 had hepatocellular carcinoma, about 15 melanoma, 9 renal cell carcinoma and 9 head and neck cancer. Patients were allowed to have had prior anti-PD-1, anti-PD-L1 or anti-CTLA-4 therapy, and around two fifths of the dose-escalation patients had been treated with checkpoint inhibitors. Intravenous ivuxolimab was administered to patients every 2 weeks at six dose levels: 0.01, 0.1, 0.3, 1.5, 3 and 10 mg/kg. The monotherapy dose-escalation portion (N ≈ 55 patients) of the phase I ivuxolimab trial is reported in the paper. In the dose-escalation cohort, about four fifths of patients were male, and the mean age was approximately 60 years with a range of about 20 to 80. The point of sequencing TCRbeta in the periphery was to test whether ivuxolimab changed TCR sequence diversity and drove clonal T-cell expansion. Partial responses occurred in three dose-escalation patients, of whom one had hepatocellular carcinoma and two had cutaneous melanoma. The paper as a whole reports these results and caveats: At doses of 0.1 to 3.0 mg/kg, clonal expansion of both CD4+ and CD8+ T cells in blood was seen between baseline and week 6. Low levels of normalized T-cell clonal expansion were also shown by some nonresponding patients. In the 0.1-3.0 mg/kg groups, partial responders had among the lowest normalized peripheral clonal expansion, particularly in CD8+ T cells. On average, CD8+ T cells showed more expanded clones than CD4+ T cells after ivuxolimab. The antigen specificity of the clonally expanded peripheral T cells was not determined.

The trial excluded patients who had a history of autoimmune disease or who were on systemic immunosuppression. Peripheral blood for TCR sequencing was collected from all dose cohorts at baseline, on cycle 4 day 1, and on cycle 7 day 1. The samples were taken from a phase I, first-in-human, multicenter, open-label dose-escalation trial of ivuxolimab. Adults with locally advanced or metastatic melanoma, renal cell carcinoma, hepatocellular carcinoma or head and neck squamous cell carcinoma were enrolled in the trial. CD4+ and CD8+ T cells were sorted separately from peripheral blood before TCR sequencing. From the cysteine up to the phenylalanine, the CDR3 has a length of 17 residues. The only DNA kept is the CDR3, 51 bases in frame from the first base. For this chain, trimming is 3 bases at the V end and 4 bases at the J end, and the number of junction bases without a gene match is 10. Via the germline V gene (reference sequence), CDR1 is SGHNT and CDR2 YYREEE.

With respect to this clone: Its binding antigen is unknown. No qualities accompany the bases; no much larger clone lies one base away.

Genomic DNA was isolated from the sorted cells so that the TCRbeta CDR3 region could be sequenced. The immunoSEQ Assay was used to sequence the TCRbeta CDR3 regions. This is the immuneACCESS table as TCRdb keeps it, with only in-frame sequences that have V and J called. A part of the clones is gone; compared with another copy, unresolved V genes explain less than half, and the rest is unexplained. The sample table records roughly 100,000 clones; 80% to 90% of these occur just once. The ten biggest clones cover around 5.5% of the sample. The receptor chain draws on TRBV5-4 and TRBJ2-2, with 9 bases matching TRBD2. Sample: CD4+ or CD8+ T cells sorted from blood, taken in a trial of the OX40 agonist ivuxolimab. This receptor was identified in an adult with an advanced solid tumor such as melanoma, head and neck, liver or kidney cancer. The CDR3 amino acid sequence is: CASSWGGTSPITGELFF. The bases are TGTGCCAGCAGCTGGGGCGGGACTAGCCCAATCACCGGGGAGCTGTTTTTT.